This entry lists 22 T cell receptor beta chains sequenced from one sample in a study of blood T cell repertoires in COVID-19. Libraries were prepared by immunoSEQ multiplex PCR; TCRdb keeps only in-frame clonotypes and omits some of them. The table has about 210,000 clones, 80% to 90% seen once. The sample consisted of PBMCs or T cells enriched from blood (not recorded which). The source of these receptors is a man in his forties who had recovered from COVID-19.

J is TRBJ2-1 and V is TRBV30; D call uncertain. The V gene's germline CDR1 is GTSNPN and CDR2 SVGIG (reference sequence). This CDR3 comprises 13 residues. V was shortened by 0 bases and J by 2 bases, with 5 bases between the two germline ends. The CDR3 sequence: CAWSVRAYNEQFF. In DNA form, the CDR3 reads TGTGCCTGGAGTGTACGGGCCTACAATGAGCAGTTCTTC.

The chain combines TRBV7-8 with TRBJ1-2, with TRBD1 matching over 8 bases. The CDR3 length is 14 residues. Germline lookup yields CDR1 SGHVS and CDR2 FQNEAQ. Germline trimming cut 2 bases from V and 6 bases from J; bases unmatched to any gene: 5. Written as DNA, the CDR3 is TGTGCCAGCAGCTTACGACAGGGGCAGGATGGCTACACCTTC. Protein: CASSLRQGQDGYTF.

The V gene is TRBV18, the J gene TRBJ1-2, with D possibly being TRBD1 (5 bases). Trimming shortened V by 3 bases and J by 6 bases, and 17 bases separated the two germline ends. This CDR3 contains 15 residues. Germline V lookup: CDR1 KGHSH, CDR2 LQKENI. As DNA, the CDR3 is TGTGCCAGCTCACCCCTGGCGCAGAAGGGGAATGGCTACACCTTC. Protein: CASSPLAQKGNGYTF.

The chain is built from TRBV2 and TRBJ2-1; 10 positions match TRBD2. The CDR3 is 15 amino acids. Germline CDR1 SNHLY, CDR2 FYNNEI. The V segment lost 4 bases and the J segment 0 bases; nucleotides outside the gene matches: 0. As DNA, the CDR3 is TGTGCCAGCAGTGGGACTAGCGGCTCCTACAATGAGCAGTTCTTC. Its translation: CASSGTSGSYNEQFF.

This clone was found a few times. The V call is TRBV12-3 or TRBV12-4, the J call TRBJ2-3; tentatively, D is TRBD1 (5 bases). V was clipped by 3 bases and J by 3 bases, with 7 bases between them. CDR3 length: 13 amino acids. CDR3 loop: CASSFGATDTQYF. The CDR3, as DNA: TGTGCCAGCAGTTTTGGGGCTACAGATACGCAGTATTTT.

The genes are TRBV5-4 and TRBJ2-5; D is ambiguous. Germline CDR1 and CDR2: SGHNT and YYREEE (reference sequence). Trimming cost V 1 base and J 2 bases, with 6 bases left between them. The CDR3 is made up of 13 amino acids. The CDR3 loop reads CASSLPSQETQYF. CDR3 DNA sequence: TGTGCCAGCAGCTTGCCATCACAAGAGACCCAGTACTTC. The full variable domain, in which reference TRBV5-4 and TRBJ2-5 provide the parts outside the CDR3, is ETGVTQSPTHLIKTRGQQVTLRCSSQSGHNTVSWYQQALGQGPQFIFQYYREEENGRGNFPPRFSGLQFPNYSSELNVNALELDDSALYLCASSLPSQETQYFGPGTRLLVL.

In its sample, this clone was seen once. The chain links TRBV7-8 to TRBJ2-3; 9 bases are a match to TRBD1. The CDR3 has 17 residues. The germline V gene has CDR1 SGHVS and CDR2 FQNEAQ. Trimming took 1 base from V and 2 from J; bases not matched to a gene: 7. The CDR3 DNA reads as TGTGCCAGCAGCTTAGTGCTGGACAGGGGCCTCACAGATACGCAGTATTTT. Translated, it gives CASSLVLDRGLTDTQYF.

The chain recombines TRBV15 with TRBJ1-1; D ambiguous. CDR3 length equals 14 residues. The germline V gene has CDR1 LNHNV and CDR2 YYDKDF (reference sequence). Trimming stripped 0 bases from V and 6 bases from J, with 11 bases between. The CDR3 protein is CATSRDIATPEAFF. The CDR3 DNA reads TGTGCCACCAGCAGAGATATTGCGACACCTGAAGCTTTCTTT.

J is TRBJ1-6 and V is TRBV5-1; the D is unclear. V lost 2 bases to trimming and J lost 9 bases, with 18 bases between them. Germline values: CDR1 SGHRS, CDR2 YFSETQ. The CDR3 is 16 residues long. This CDR3 reads CASSLDPLASSSPLHF. The CDR3 DNA is TGCGCCAGCAGCTTAGATCCGTTAGCATCGAGTTCACCCCTCCACTTT.

The chain joins TRBV24-1 to TRBJ2-7, with 7 bases lining up with TRBD1. Germline CDR1 is KGHDR and CDR2 is SFDVKD. CDR3 length: 14 residues. J was trimmed by 3 bases and V by 2 bases; bases with no gene match: 3. CDR3 region: CATSDSRTGYEQYF. The CDR3 bases are TGTGCCACCAGTGATTCCAGGACAGGCTACGAGCAGTACTTC.

V gene TRBV30 combines with J gene TRBJ1-3; the D is unclear. The CDR3 runs to 12 residues. Germline CDR1 is GTSNPN and CDR2 is SVGIG (reference sequence). V gave up 0 bases and J gave up 6 bases, with 6 bases separating them. As DNA, the CDR3 is TGTGCCTGGAGTGTACACGTAAACACCATATATTTT. This translates into CAWSVHVNTIYF.

This chain joins TRBV6-2 or TRBV6-3 and TRBJ1-5; D uncertain. CDR1 and CDR2 (germline): MNHEY, SVGEGT. This CDR3 is built from 13 residues. V lost 5 bases and J 1 base, leaving 6 bases between the germline ends. The CDR3 reads CASSLRSNQPQHF. The CDR3, as DNA: TGTGCCAGCAGTCTACGGAGCAATCAGCCCCAGCATTTT.

The chain recombines TRBV5-1 with TRBJ2-7; possibly TRBD2 for D (5 bases). Germline V gene sequence: CDR1 SGHRS, CDR2 YFSETQ. V shed 2 bases and J shed 0 bases, with 9 bases lying between them. This CDR3 spans 14 amino acids. The CDR3 DNA reads TGCGCCAGCAGCTTCGGGGAGACCTCCTACGAGCAGTACTTC. Its protein is CASSFGETSYEQYF.

This clone showed up just a few times. This chain connects TRBV27 to TRBJ2-3; 12 bases agree with TRBD2. Per the germline V gene, CDR1 is MNHEY and CDR2 is SMNVEV (reference sequence). Losses at the gene ends were 5 bases for V and 5 bases for J; bases not matched to a gene: 8. The CDR3 has 16 residues. The CDR3 nucleotides are TGTGCCAGCAGTAAACCTAGCGGGAGGGAGCTAGATACGCAGTATTTT. Translating it yields CASSKPSGRELDTQYF.

This chain joins TRBV5-4 and TRBJ2-3, with TRBD1 as a possible D gene (5 bases). Deletions cut 1 base from V and 3 bases from J, with 12 bases between. Looked up from germline, CDR1 is SGHNT and CDR2 is YYREEE (reference sequence). The CDR3 has 15 residues. Here the CDR3 reads CASSLSQGTTDTQYF. In DNA form, the CDR3 reads TGTGCCAGCAGCTTGTCCCAGGGAACTACAGATACGCAGTATTTT.

This clone has just a few counts. The chain is built from TRBV2 and TRBJ2-7; 13 bases map to TRBD2. The CDR3 spans 19 residues. Germline lookup yields CDR1 SNHLY and CDR2 FYNNEI. Trimming cost V 8 bases and J 1 base; bases outside gene matches: 17. In nucleotides, the CDR3 is TGTGCCAGCTATCGAGGAACTAGCGGGGGGGCCCTTGTGTCCTACGAGCAGTACTTC. It translates to CASYRGTSGGALVSYEQYF.

The V gene is TRBV4-1, the J gene TRBJ2-1, with D possibly matching TRBD2 (5 bases). V dropped 0 bases and J dropped 8 bases, with 17 bases sitting between them. This CDR3 has 16 residues. CDR1 and CDR2 (germline): MGHRA, YSYEKL. The CDR3 protein is CASSQDRSGRIDEQFF. For the CDR3, the DNA is TGCGCCAGCAGCCAAGATCGGTCGGGGAGAATCGATGAGCAGTTCTTC.

V gene TRBV29-1 combines with J gene TRBJ1-3; D is unclear. Looked up from germline, CDR1 is SQVTM and CDR2 is ANQGSEA. Trimming stripped 4 bases from V and 0 bases from J, with 10 bases between. The CDR3 totals 14 residues. The CDR3 protein is CSVVGGGSGNTIYF. CDR3 bases: TGCAGCGTTGTTGGCGGCGGCTCTGGAAACACCATATATTTT.

This rearrangement joins TRBV7-6 to TRBJ2-5, with 12 bases identical to TRBD1. This CDR3 is built from 16 residues. Trimming removed 0 bases from V and 4 bases from J; junction bases left unmatched: 3. Germline lookup yields CDR1 SGHVS and CDR2 FNYEAQ. Here the CDR3 DNA reads TGTGCCAGCAGCTTAGCGGGACAGGGGGCTGGAGAGACCCAGTACTTC. Its protein product is CASSLAGQGAGETQYF.

This clone was seen just once. The chain links TRBV5-5 to TRBJ1-5; possible D gene TRBD1, 5 bases. Trimming shortened V by 4 bases and J by 2 bases, and 10 bases separated the two germline ends. The CDR3 length is 14 residues. The germline V gene encodes CDR1 SGHKS and CDR2 YYEKEE (reference sequence). Here the CDR3 DNA reads TGTGCCAGCAGCGGAGGGGTGCGCAATCAGCCCCAGCATTTT. This encodes CASSGGVRNQPQHF.

This chain uses TRBV2 with TRBJ1-1; no definite D call. Trimming cost V 6 bases and J 4 bases, with 12 bases left between them. The CDR3 has 13 residues. Germline loops: CDR1 SNHLY, CDR2 FYNNEI. CDR3 region: CASRDELGTEAFF. In DNA form, the CDR3 reads TGTGCCAGCAGAGATGAACTAGGCACTGAAGCTTTCTTT.

This chain links TRBV6-4 with TRBJ1-1, with D possibly TRBD1 on 6 matching bases. Trimming took 0 bases from V and 0 from J, leaving 8 bases between them. CDR3 size: 15 residues. Germline V CDR1 and CDR2: MRHNA, SNTAGT. The CDR3 bases are TGTGCCAGCAGTGACTCCGACAGGCTGAACACTGAAGCTTTCTTT. Residues: CASSDSDRLNTEAFF.